This entry concerns a single T cell receptor beta chain. Preparation of TRB cDNA libraries relied on 5' RACE carrying UMI labels. TCRdb reprocessed the 5' RACE reads and keeps a single row for each CDR3 protein, giving no DNA. Listed are roughly 26,000 distinct CDR3 sequences; less than 3.5% falls within the top ten. This sample stems from a study of CXCR3-negative and CXCR3-positive naive CD8 T cells. 300,000 cells per CD8+ T cell subset were flow-sorted in triplicate. Germline V gene lookup returns CDR1 SGHVS and CDR2 FQNEAQ. The CDR3 totals 19 residues. Sequenced: naive CXCR3- CD8+ T cells from blood. Subset: CD45RO-CCR7+CD27+CD95- naive CD8+ T cells lacking CXCR3 (TNR3-). The receptor comes from a human donor in good health. Some clones in this sample may be carry-over from other donors' samples. The V call is TRBV7-8, the J call TRBJ2-6; TCRdb proposes TRBD1, but this gene call is untestable without DNA. This chain's CDR3 is CASSLLFVTDLSGANVLTF.